This TCR beta chain emerged from a study of CD8 T cells in ankylosing spondylitis. Points from the study as a whole: Among TCR beta sequences, a motif of several highly homologous variants appeared characteristic of ankylosing spondylitis blood.

As concerns this clonotype: What it binds is not known.

MiXCR was run by TCRdb on the 5' RACE reads, yielding one entry per CDR3 protein. The sample gives 350,000 to 550,000 distinct CDR3 sequences, roughly a quarter of which show up once; approximately 1% is in the top ten. V was cut by 2 bases and J by 7 bases, with 16 bases left in between. Germline V gives CDR1 LGHDT, CDR2 YNNKEL (reference sequence). This CDR3 has 15 residues. This chain uses TRBV3-1 with TRBJ2-3; D possibly corresponds to TRBD1 (5 bases). This clonotype was sampled from a male donor with ankylosing spondylitis. The sequenced material came from blood, either unsorted or a sorted T cell fraction (not recorded which). The CDR3 DNA reads as TGTGCCAGCAGCCAATCCCAGAACAGGAAGAATACGCAGTATTTT. It is translated as CASSQSQNRKNTQYF.